The rows below give T cell receptor beta chains drawn from one sample of a study of identical twins. From the 5' RACE reads, TCRdb called clonotypes with MiXCR, one entry per CDR3 protein. This sample has approximately 700,000 distinct CDR3 sequences, with approximately 18% found just once. This sample was shared with a second study, whose subject was T cells expressing NK-cell markers.

The specimen sequenced was PBMCs. The receptors derive from a woman aged 18-35 years in good health. Both conserved end residues are part of each CDR3. D genes are given only for firm matches. Clone size is not always given. Where it is, it says once, few, many or a class for expanded clones.

TRBJ2-5,.,TRBV14,.,TGTGCCAGCAGCCAAGCGATACTTAGGGAGACCCAGTACTTC,CASSQAILRETQYF
TRBJ1-1,.,TRBV6-5,.,TGTGCCAGCAGTGGCCTAATGGGGATAGCTTTCTTT,CASSGLMGIAFF
TRBJ2-1,.,TRBV12-3/TRBV12-4,.,TGTGCCAGCAGTTTACTTAGGCAGACAGTTGATAATGAGCAGTTCTTC,CASSLLRQTVDNEQFF
TRBJ1-2,few,TRBV15,TRBD1,TGTGCCACCAGCGGGGACCTACAGGGGTACTATGGCTACACCTTC,CATSGDLQGYYGYTF
TRBJ2-1,.,TRBV3-1,TRBD2,TGTGCCTGCAGCCAAGCGACTAGCGGGTACAATGAGCAGTTCTTC,CACSQATSGYNEQFF
TRBJ1-1,few,TRBV29-1,TRBD1,TGCAGCGTGGGGGACAGGGGGCTAGCGAACACTGAAGCTTTCTTT,CSVGDRGLANTEAFF
TRBJ2-3,.,TRBV6-5,.,TGTGCCAGCAGTTCCCCCCTGGGCAAGAGCACAGATACGCAGTATTTT,CASSSPLGKSTDTQYF
TRBJ2-3,few,TRBV7-7,.,TGTGCTAGCAGCTTAGCCGGTTCAGGCTCAGATACGCAGTATTTT,CASSLAGSGSDTQYF
TRBJ1-2,many,TRBV3-1,TRBD1,TGTGCCAGCAGCCAAGTTGGGACAGGGGGCCCCCAAACCTATGGCTACACCTTC,CASSQVGTGGPQTYGYTF
TRBJ2-6,.,TRBV25-1,TRBD1,TGTGCCAGCAGTTTACAGGGGGCGGCTGGGGCCAACGTCCTGACTTTC,CASSLQGAAGANVLTF
TRBJ1-1,.,TRBV12-3/TRBV12-4,TRBD1,TGTGCCAGCAGTTTACCAGGGGGTATCGCTGAAGCTTTCTTT,CASSLPGGIAEAFF
TRBJ2-7,few,TRBV20-1,.,TGCAGTGCTAGAGATAACCGTCTAGGAACCTACGAGCAGTACTTC,CSARDNRLGTYEQYF
TRBJ2-7,.,TRBV19,.,TGTGCCAGTAGTAAAGAAGGGGGGGTTCCGGGCTACGAGCAGTACTTC,CASSKEGGVPGYEQYF
TRBJ2-7,few,TRBV25-1,.,TGTGCCAGCAGTGATCCCACGTCTGGGCGGTCAGGCGAGCAGTACTTC,CASSDPTSGRSGEQYF
TRBJ2-5,.,TRBV12-3/TRBV12-4,TRBD2,TGTGCCAGCAGTTTAGGACTAGCGGGGATTGAGACCCAGTACTTC,CASSLGLAGIETQYF
TRBJ2-7,few,TRBV12-3/TRBV12-4,.,TGTGCCAGCATCGGGCGACTCGGGAGTGGGTACGAGCAGTACTTC,CASIGRLGSGYEQYF
TRBJ1-1,.,TRBV7-9,TRBD1,TGTGCCAGCAGCTCATTAGGACAGGGAGGCACTGAAGCTTTCTTT,CASSSLGQGGTEAFF
TRBJ2-1,few,TRBV10-3,.,TGTGCCATCAGTGAGCCAGGGACCGCAGGGTACAATGAGCAGTTCTTC,CAISEPGTAGYNEQFF
TRBJ2-7,few,TRBV7-9,TRBD2,TGTGCCAGCAGCTTAGTTTCGGGACTAGCGGTTTACGAGCAGTACTTC,CASSLVSGLAVYEQYF
TRBJ2-3,few,TRBV12-3/TRBV12-4,TRBD2,TGTGCCAGCAGTCGGACTAGCGGGAGTCTCACAGATACGCAGTATTTT,CASSRTSGSLTDTQYF
TRBJ2-3,.,TRBV7-2,TRBD2,TGTGCCAGCAGCTTAATGCGGGCGGGAGGCCGTGATACGCAGTATTTT,CASSLMRAGGRDTQYF
TRBJ2-7,.,TRBV5-1,TRBD1,TGCGCCAGCAGCTTGAACCCGCCGGGACAGGACTACGAGCAGTACTTC,CASSLNPPGQDYEQYF
TRBJ2-5,few,TRBV20-1,TRBD2,TGCAGTGCCGCGGACGGGGGGCAAGAGACCCAGTACTTC,CSAADGGQETQYF
TRBJ2-3,.,TRBV20-1,.,TGCAGTGCCCTCTGGGACGGGAGCCCAGATACGCAGTATTTT,CSALWDGSPDTQYF
TRBJ2-3,.,TRBV27,.,TGTGCCAGCAGTCCGCCTGGGTTGCGCACAGATACGCAGTATTTT,CASSPPGLRTDTQYF
TRBJ2-1,few,TRBV20-1,.,TGCAGTGCTAGAGTTCGGACCGCGCGGTCCTACAATGAGCAGTTCTTC,CSARVRTARSYNEQFF
TRBJ2-4,.,TRBV29-1,TRBD2,TGCAGCGTTGAAGTCCTAGCGGCTAAGGAGAGGGCCAAAAACATTCAGTACTTC,CSVEVLAAKERAKNIQYF
TRBJ1-5,many,TRBV20-1,TRBD1,TGCAGTGCTAGGACAGGGGGCGGCAGCAATCAGCCCCAGCATTTT,CSARTGGGSNQPQHF
TRBJ2-7,few,TRBV20-1,TRBD2,TGCAGTGCCCGAAGACTAGCGGGGGCCTACTACGAGCAGTACTTC,CSARRLAGAYYEQYF
TRBJ2-7,few,TRBV11-2,.,TGTGCCAGCAGCCCCCTAGGGGGGTACGAGCAGTACTTC,CASSPLGGYEQYF
TRBJ2-3,many,TRBV7-9,.,TGTGCCAGCAGCTTAGGGTCCGTAGATACGCAGTATTTT,CASSLGSVDTQYF
TRBJ1-2,.,TRBV5-1,.,TGCGCCAGCAGTCCCACCGGGGTGGGTGGCTACACCTTC,CASSPTGVGGYTF
TRBJ1-2,.,TRBV6-5,.,TGTGCCAGCAGTTACGGGTCCAGCCATGGCTACACCTTC,CASSYGSSHGYTF
TRBJ2-3,.,TRBV7-8,.,TGTGCCAGCAGCTCCGACCGGGACAACACAGATACGCAGTATTTT,CASSSDRDNTDTQYF
TRBJ2-1,few,TRBV6-2/TRBV6-3,TRBD2,TGTGCCAGCAGTTACTCGAGTAGCGGGGGGGCCAAAGGCAATGAGCAGTTCTTC,CASSYSSSGGAKGNEQFF
TRBJ2-7,.,TRBV15,TRBD2,TGTGCCACCAGCAGATTCTCCCTTCGAGCGGGAGTACGCGAGCAGTACTTC,CATSRFSLRAGVREQYF
TRBJ2-1,.,TRBV11-2,.,TGTGCCAGCAGCTTGGGCGTCCCGGCACCCCGGGAGCAGTTCTTC,CASSLGVPAPREQFF
TRBJ2-1,.,TRBV5-1,TRBD2,TGCGCCAGCAGCTTGACCCTAGCGGGAGCCTACAATGAGCAGTTCTTC,CASSLTLAGAYNEQFF
TRBJ2-5,.,TRBV21-1,.,TGTGCCAGCAGCATCCAATCGACGAAGTACCAAGAGACCCAGTACTTC,CASSIQSTKYQETQYF
TRBJ2-5,.,TRBV29-1,TRBD2,TGCAGCGCCTCCGGGACTAGGAGCCAAGAGACCCAGTACTTC,CSASGTRSQETQYF